These 12 T cell receptor beta chains originate from one sample sequenced in a study of blood T cell repertoires in COVID-19. Assay: immunoSEQ multiplex PCR; the TCRdb copy retains only in-frame clones and omits some. Counted here are more than 150,000 clones, 65% to 90% occurring once; the ten biggest clones make up roughly 12%. The sample comprised PBMCs or T cells enriched from blood (not recorded which). Receptors originate from a man in his forties who had recovered from COVID-19.

The chain uses TRBV15 and TRBJ2-2, with 9 nucleotides matching TRBD1. Germline loops: CDR1 LNHNV, CDR2 YYDKDF (reference sequence). With 0 bases clipped from V and 6 bases from J, the junction kept 11 bases outside the gene matches. The CDR3 runs to 18 residues. CDR3 sequence (DNA): TGTGCCACCAGCAGAGATTGGGGAGACAGGGGGAAGGCCGGGGAGCTGTTTTTT. Protein product: CATSRDWGDRGKAGELFF. Using reference TRBV15 and TRBJ2-2 for the parts outside the CDR3, the full variable domain is DAMVIQNPRYQVTQFGKPVTLSCSQTLNHNVMYWYQQKSSQAPKLLFHYYDKDFNNEADTPDNFQSRRPNTSFCFLDIRSPGLGDTAMYLCATSRDWGDRGKAGELFFGEGSRLTVL.

The chain has TRBV23-1 and TRBJ1-6; 8 bases agree with TRBD1. TRBV23-1 is an open reading frame, and its role is uncertain. The CDR3 is made up of 15 amino acids. V shed 6 bases and J 11 bases; nucleotides not matched to a gene: 12. The CDR3 DNA reads as TGCGCCAGCAGAAACGGGACAGGAGAGGAACCACCCCTCCACTTT. It codes for CASRNGTGEEPPLHF.

The rearrangement joins TRBV6-5 to TRBJ2-3; TRBD1 might be the D (6 bases). This CDR3 contains 15 residues. CDR1 and CDR2 from the germline V gene are MNHEY and SVGAGI. V was trimmed by 2 bases and J by 4 bases, leaving 13 bases between them. Here the CDR3 DNA reads TGTGCCAGCAGTTACCGGACAGCCTCCCCAGATACGCAGTATTTT. Protein: CASSYRTASPDTQYF.

This sequence joins TRBV27 and TRBJ1-1; TRBD1 is a possible D gene (6 bases). The germline V and J ends were trimmed by 6 bases and 8 bases, with 19 bases remaining between them. From germline, CDR1 is MNHEY and CDR2 SMNVEV (reference sequence). This CDR3 spans 14 amino acids. The chain's CDR3 is CASSPSQQGIEAFF. The CDR3 region has the DNA TGTGCCAGCAGCCCTAGTCAGCAGGGGATAGAAGCTTTCTTT.

V gene TRBV2 combines with J gene TRBJ2-2, with D possibly being TRBD2 (5 bases). Trimming removed 6 bases at V and 4 bases at J, with 18 bases between. Germline V CDR1 and CDR2: SNHLY, FYNNEI. This CDR3 region has 16 residues. The CDR3 DNA follows: TGTGCCAGCAGATCGACGGGGTTGAGGAGCACCGGGGAGCTGTTTTTT. This translates into CASRSTGLRSTGELFF. Combining the CDR3 with reference TRBV2 and TRBJ2-2 gives the whole variable domain EPEVTQTPSHQVTQMGQEVILRCVPISNHLYFYWYRQILGQKVEFLVSFYNNEISEKSEIFDDQFSVERPDGSNFTLKIRSTKLEDSAMYFCASRSTGLRSTGELFFGEGSRLTVL.

The chain links TRBV2 to TRBJ1-5; D is uncertain. The germline CDR1 and CDR2 sequences are SNHLY and FYNNEI. The V end lost 6 bases, the J end lost 4 bases, and 13 bases lay between the germline ends. The CDR3 covers 14 residues. The CDR3 is CASRWAVGNQPQHF. CDR3 in DNA: TGTGCCAGCAGATGGGCAGTCGGAAATCAGCCCCAGCATTTT.

The chain joins TRBV27 to TRBJ2-1, with 7 bases identical to TRBD1. V lost 4 bases, J lost 4 bases, and 7 bases stayed unmatched. The V gene's germline CDR1 is MNHEY and CDR2 SMNVEV (reference sequence). This CDR3 contains 15 residues. The DNA of the CDR3 is TGTGCCAGCAGTTCCCGACAGGGCGGGTACAATGAGCAGTTCTTC. The encoded protein is CASSSRQGGYNEQFF.

V and J are TRBV9 and TRBJ2-1; D not resolved. The CDR3 runs 14 residues. Trimming removed 0 bases from V and 5 bases from J, with 9 bases in between. CDR1 SGDLS and CDR2 YYNGEE come from the germline V gene. The CDR3 DNA follows: TGTGCCAGCAGCGTAGGAAAACGGGACAATGAGCAGTTCTTC. Translating it yields CASSVGKRDNEQFF. The whole variable domain, remainder taken from reference TRBV9 and TRBJ2-1, is DSGVTQTPKHLITATGQRVTLRCSPRSGDLSVYWYQQSLDQGLQFLIQYYNGEERAKGNILERFSAQQFPDLHSELNLSSLELGDSALYFCASSVGKRDNEQFFGPGTRLTVL.

This clone was seen many times. The V and J genes are TRBV7-9 and TRBJ2-1, with D maybe TRBD1 (6 bases). The V end lost 2 bases, the J end lost 7 bases, and 15 bases lay between the germline ends. This CDR3 contains 15 residues. The germline V gene has CDR1 SEHNR and CDR2 FQNEAQ (reference sequence). The CDR3 protein is CASSLFRQAPNEQFF. The CDR3 nucleotides read TGTGCCAGCAGCTTATTCAGACAGGCGCCGAATGAGCAGTTCTTC.

The J gene is TRBJ1-6, the V gene TRBV2, with D possibly being TRBD1 (5 bases). Trimming removed 6 bases from V and 0 bases from J, with 12 bases in between. The germline V gene encodes CDR1 SNHLY and CDR2 FYNNEI. CDR3 length: 16 amino acids. The chain's CDR3 is CASSVQGSSYNSPLHF. The CDR3 DNA reads as TGTGCCAGCAGCGTTCAGGGAAGCTCCTATAATTCACCCCTCCACTTT.

The V and J genes are TRBV7-3 and TRBJ2-2; D possibly corresponds to TRBD2 (5 bases). The CDR3 consists of 15 residues. CDR1 SGHTA and CDR2 FQGTGA come from the germline V gene. V shed 4 bases and J shed 1 base, with 10 bases lying between them. CDR3 residues: CASSSKRLNTGELFF. CDR3 DNA sequence: TGTGCCAGCAGCTCGAAGCGGCTGAACACCGGGGAGCTGTTTTTT. The full variable domain, in which reference TRBV7-3 and TRBJ2-2 provide the parts outside the CDR3, is GAGVSQTPSNKVTEKGKYVELRCDPISGHTALYWYRQSLGQGPEFLIYFQGTGAADDSGLPNDRFFAVRPEGSVSTLKIQRTERGDSAVYLCASSSKRLNTGELFFGEGSRLTVL.

The chain couples TRBV28 to TRBJ1-5; the D gene is possibly TRBD1 (5 bases). CDR3 length: 13 amino acids. The germline V and J ends were trimmed by 4 bases and 6 bases, with 10 bases remaining between them. CDR1 and CDR2 (germline): MDHEN, SYDVKM. This chain's CDR3 is CASSYGASQPQHF. The CDR3, as DNA: TGTGCCAGCAGTTATGGGGCAAGTCAGCCCCAGCATTTT.